Below are 2 T cell receptor beta chains sequenced from a single sample in a study of blood T cell repertoires in COVID-19. Clones were sequenced by immunoSEQ multiplex PCR, and TCRdb holds only the in-frame ones, with some missing. Among roughly 200,000 clones, about 83% were seen once, and the ten largest hold approximately 5.1%. Sequenced material: peripheral blood. Receptors originate from a woman in her 70s with active or convalescent COVID-19.

V is TRBV6-2 or TRBV6-3 and J is TRBJ2-7; 9 positions agree with TRBD1. This CDR3 spans 13 amino acids. V trimming: 4 bases; J trimming: 7 bases; junction bases outside the gene matches: 5. Per germline, CDR1 MNHEY and CDR2 SVGEGT. Here the CDR3 DNA reads TGTGCCAGCAGTTGGGACAGGGAAGGAGAGCAGTACTTC. Its protein product is CASSWDREGEQYF.

The chain joins TRBV19 to TRBJ2-2; 7 bases fit TRBD1. The CDR3 has 16 residues. Germline V gene data show CDR1 as LNHDA and CDR2 as SQIVND (reference sequence). V lost 5 bases to trimming and J lost 0 bases; unmatched junction nucleotides: 6. CDR3 in amino acids: CASSPLQGANTGELFF. The CDR3 DNA sequence: TGTGCCAGTAGTCCACTTCAGGGGGCGAACACCGGGGAGCTGTTTTTT.